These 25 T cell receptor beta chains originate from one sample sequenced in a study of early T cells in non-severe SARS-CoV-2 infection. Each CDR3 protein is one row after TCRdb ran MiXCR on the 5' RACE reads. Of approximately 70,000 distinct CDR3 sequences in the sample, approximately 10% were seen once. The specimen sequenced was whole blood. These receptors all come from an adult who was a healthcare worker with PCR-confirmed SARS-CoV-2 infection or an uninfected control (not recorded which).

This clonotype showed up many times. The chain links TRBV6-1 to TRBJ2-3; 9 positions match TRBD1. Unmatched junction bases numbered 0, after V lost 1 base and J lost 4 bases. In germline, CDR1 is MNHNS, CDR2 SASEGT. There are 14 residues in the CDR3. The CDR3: CASSEGQGADTQYF. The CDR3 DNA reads TGTGCCAGCAGTGAAGGACAGGGGGCAGATACGCAGTATTTT.

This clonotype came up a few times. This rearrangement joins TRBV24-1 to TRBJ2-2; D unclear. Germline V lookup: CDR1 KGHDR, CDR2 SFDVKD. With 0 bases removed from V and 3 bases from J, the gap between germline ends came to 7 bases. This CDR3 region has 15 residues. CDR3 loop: CATSDLGVDTGELFF. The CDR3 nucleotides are TGTGCCACCAGTGATTTGGGGGTTGACACCGGGGAGCTGTTTTTT.

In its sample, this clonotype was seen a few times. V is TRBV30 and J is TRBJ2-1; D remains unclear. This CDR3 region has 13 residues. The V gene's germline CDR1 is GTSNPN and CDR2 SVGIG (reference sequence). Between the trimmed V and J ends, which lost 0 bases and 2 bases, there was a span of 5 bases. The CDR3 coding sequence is TGTGCCTGGAGTGTATACCCCTACAATGAGCAGTTCTTC. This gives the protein CAWSVYPYNEQFF.

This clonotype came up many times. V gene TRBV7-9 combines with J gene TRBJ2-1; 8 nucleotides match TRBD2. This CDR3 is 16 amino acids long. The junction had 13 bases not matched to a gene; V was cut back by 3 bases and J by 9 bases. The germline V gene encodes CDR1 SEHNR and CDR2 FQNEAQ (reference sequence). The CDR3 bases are TGTGCCAGCAGCTTGCCGACAGGACGGGGGGGAGGTGAGCAGTTCTTC. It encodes CASSLPTGRGGGEQFF.

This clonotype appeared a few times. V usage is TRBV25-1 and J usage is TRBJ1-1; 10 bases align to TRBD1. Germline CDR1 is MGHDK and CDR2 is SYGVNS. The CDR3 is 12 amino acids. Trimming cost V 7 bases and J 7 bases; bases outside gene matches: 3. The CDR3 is CASIRDRGEAFF. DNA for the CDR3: TGTGCCAGCATACGGGACAGGGGTGAAGCTTTCTTT.

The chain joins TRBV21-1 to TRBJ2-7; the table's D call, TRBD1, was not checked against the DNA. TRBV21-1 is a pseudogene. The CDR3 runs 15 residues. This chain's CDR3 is CASSKGPGQGDEQYF. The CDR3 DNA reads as TGTGCCAGCAGCAAAGGCCCGGGACAGGGGGACGAGCAGTACTTC.

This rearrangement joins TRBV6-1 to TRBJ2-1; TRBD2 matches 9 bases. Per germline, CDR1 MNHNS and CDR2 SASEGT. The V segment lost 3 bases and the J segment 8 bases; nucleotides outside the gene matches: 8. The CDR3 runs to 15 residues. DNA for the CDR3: TGTGCCAGCAGTGACTGGGGGACTAGCACGGATGAGCAGTTCTTC. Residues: CASSDWGTSTDEQFF.

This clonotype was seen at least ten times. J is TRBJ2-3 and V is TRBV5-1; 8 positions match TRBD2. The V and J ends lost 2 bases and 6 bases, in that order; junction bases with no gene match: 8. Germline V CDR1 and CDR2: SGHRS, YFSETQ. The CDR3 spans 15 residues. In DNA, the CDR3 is TGCGCCAGCAGCTTCGGAGCGGGGGTAGAGGATACGCAGTATTTT. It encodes CASSFGAGVEDTQYF.

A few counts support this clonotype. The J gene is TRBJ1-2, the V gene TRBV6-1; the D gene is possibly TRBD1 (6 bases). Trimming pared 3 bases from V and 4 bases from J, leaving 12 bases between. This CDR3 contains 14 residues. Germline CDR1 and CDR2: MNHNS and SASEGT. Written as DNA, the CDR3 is TGTGCCAGCAGTGAGGGGGCGACTATCTATGGCTACACCTTC. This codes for CASSEGATIYGYTF.

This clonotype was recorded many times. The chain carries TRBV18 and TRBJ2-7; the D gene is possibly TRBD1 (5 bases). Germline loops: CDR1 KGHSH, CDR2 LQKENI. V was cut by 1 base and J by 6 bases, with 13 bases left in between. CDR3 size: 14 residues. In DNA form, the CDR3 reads TGTGCCAGCTCACCACTCGGACAACACCTCGAGCAGTACTTC. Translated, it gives CASSPLGQHLEQYF.

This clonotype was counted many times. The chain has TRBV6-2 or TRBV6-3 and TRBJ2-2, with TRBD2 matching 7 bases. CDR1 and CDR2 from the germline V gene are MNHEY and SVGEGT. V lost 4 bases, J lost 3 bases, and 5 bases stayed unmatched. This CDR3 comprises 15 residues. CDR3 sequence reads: CASSFGRSYTGELFF. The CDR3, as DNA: TGTGCCAGCAGTTTCGGGAGGTCGTACACCGGGGAGCTGTTTTTT.

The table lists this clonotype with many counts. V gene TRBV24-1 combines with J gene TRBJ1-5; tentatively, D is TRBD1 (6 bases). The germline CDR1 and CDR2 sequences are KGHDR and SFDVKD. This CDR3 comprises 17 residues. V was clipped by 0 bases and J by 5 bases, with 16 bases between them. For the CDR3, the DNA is TGTGCCACCAGTGATTTGCGGCCACAGGGAGAGGATCAGCCCCAGCATTTT. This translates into CATSDLRPQGEDQPQHF.

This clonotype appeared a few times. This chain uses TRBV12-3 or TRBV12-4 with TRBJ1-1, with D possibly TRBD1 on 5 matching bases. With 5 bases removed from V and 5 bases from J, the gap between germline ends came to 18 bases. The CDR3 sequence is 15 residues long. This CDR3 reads CASSHPGSGRTEAFF. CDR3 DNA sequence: TGTGCCAGCAGTCACCCCGGTTCAGGGCGTACTGAAGCTTTCTTT.

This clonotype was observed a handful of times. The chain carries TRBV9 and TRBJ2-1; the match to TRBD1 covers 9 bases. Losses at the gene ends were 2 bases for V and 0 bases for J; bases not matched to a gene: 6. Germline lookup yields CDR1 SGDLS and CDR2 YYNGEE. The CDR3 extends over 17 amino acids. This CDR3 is CASSVSPGQGSYNEQFF. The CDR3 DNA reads TGTGCCAGCAGCGTTTCCCCGGGACAGGGCTCCTACAATGAGCAGTTCTTC.

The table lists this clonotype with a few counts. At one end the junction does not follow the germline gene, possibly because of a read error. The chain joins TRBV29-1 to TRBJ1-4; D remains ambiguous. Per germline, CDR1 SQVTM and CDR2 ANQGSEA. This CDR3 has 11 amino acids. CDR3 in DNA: TGCAGCGCTTCCCTCGGTGAAAAACTGTTCTTT. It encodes CSASLGEKLFF.

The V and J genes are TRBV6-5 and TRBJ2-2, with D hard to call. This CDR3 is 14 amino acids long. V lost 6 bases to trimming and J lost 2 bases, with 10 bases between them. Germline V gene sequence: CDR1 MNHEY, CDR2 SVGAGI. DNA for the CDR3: TGTGCCAGCAGCAGAAAGGGTAACACCGGGGAGCTGTTTTTT. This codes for CASSRKGNTGELFF.

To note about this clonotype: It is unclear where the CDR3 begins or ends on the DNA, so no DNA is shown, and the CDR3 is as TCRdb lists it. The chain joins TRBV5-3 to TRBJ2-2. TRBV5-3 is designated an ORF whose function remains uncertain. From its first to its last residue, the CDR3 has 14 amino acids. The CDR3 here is CARSLRVTPGSCFF.

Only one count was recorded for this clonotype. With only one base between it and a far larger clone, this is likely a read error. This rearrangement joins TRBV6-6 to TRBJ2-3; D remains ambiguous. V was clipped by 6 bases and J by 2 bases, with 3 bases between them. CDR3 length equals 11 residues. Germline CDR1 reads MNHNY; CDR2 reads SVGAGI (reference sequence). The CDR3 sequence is CASSHTDTQYF. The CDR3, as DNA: TGTGCCAGCAGCCACACAGATACGCAGTATTTT.

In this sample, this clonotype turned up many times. CDR3 loop: CASSGKGAADTQYF. The CDR3 nucleotides are TGCGCCAGCAGCGGTAAGGGGGCGGCAGATACGCAGTATTTT. The gene calls are TRBV5-1 and TRBJ2-3, with 7 bases lining up with TRBD1. CDR1 and CDR2 (germline): SGHRS, YFSETQ. This CDR3 region has 14 residues. With 4 bases clipped from V and 4 bases from J, the junction kept 6 bases outside the gene matches.

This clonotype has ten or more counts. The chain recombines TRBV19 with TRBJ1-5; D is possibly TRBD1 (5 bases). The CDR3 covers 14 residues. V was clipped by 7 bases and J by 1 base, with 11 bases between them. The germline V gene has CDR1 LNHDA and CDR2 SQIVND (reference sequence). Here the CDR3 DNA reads TGTGCCAGTAACGAGAGGGGCAGCAATCAGCCCCAGCATTTT. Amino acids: CASNERGSNQPQHF.

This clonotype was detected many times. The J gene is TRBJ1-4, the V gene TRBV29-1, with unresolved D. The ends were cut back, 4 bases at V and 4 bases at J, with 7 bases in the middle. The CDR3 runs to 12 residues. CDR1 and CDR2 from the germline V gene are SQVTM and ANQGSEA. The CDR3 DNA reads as TGCAGCGTTGCGGACCATAATGAAAAACTGTTTTTT. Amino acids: CSVADHNEKLFF.

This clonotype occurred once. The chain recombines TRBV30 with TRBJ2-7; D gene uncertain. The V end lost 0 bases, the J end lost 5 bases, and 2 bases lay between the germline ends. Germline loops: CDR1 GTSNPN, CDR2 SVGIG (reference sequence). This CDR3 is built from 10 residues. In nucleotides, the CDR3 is TGTGCCTGGAGTGTGAACGAGCAGTACTTC. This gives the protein CAWSVNEQYF.

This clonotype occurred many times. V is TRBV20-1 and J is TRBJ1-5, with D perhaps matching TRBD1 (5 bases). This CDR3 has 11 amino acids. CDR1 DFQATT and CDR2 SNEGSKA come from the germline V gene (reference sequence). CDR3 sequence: CIGRAAMAQHF. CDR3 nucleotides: TGCATCGGCAGGGCGGCGATGGCCCAGCATTTT.

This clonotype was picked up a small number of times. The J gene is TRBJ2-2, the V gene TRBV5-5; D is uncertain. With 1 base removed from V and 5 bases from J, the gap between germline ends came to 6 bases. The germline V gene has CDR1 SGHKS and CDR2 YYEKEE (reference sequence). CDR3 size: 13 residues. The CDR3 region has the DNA TGTGCCAGCAGCTTGTACCGGACCGGGGAGCTGTTTTTT. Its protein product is CASSLYRTGELFF.

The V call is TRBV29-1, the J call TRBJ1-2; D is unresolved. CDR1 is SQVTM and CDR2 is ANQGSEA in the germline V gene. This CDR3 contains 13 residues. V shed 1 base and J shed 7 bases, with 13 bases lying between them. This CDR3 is CSVEAYGSAGYTF. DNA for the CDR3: TGCAGCGTTGAAGCTTATGGATCTGCTGGCTACACCTTC.